This entry lists 13 T cell receptor beta chains sequenced from one sample in a study of T-cell reconstitution after alpha-beta-depleted transplantation in children (dated by TCRdb to the mid-2010s). The method was PCR. Sequencing instrument: Illumina HiSeq 2500. Molecular barcoding was employed in the preparation of TCR libraries, with unique molecular identifiers being used to normalize TCRbeta repertoire quantification. TCRdb trimmed the raw reads at Q25, called clones with MiXCR and kept productive beta chains. Each entry is one CDR3 protein sequence, shown with its most common DNA and genes. This sample has over 150,000 distinct CDR3 sequences in its table, and around 10% of those were observed once. The ten biggest clones cover around 13% of the sample. This specimen's treatment or condition label, interpreted: allogeneic hematopoietic cell transplantation with graft depleted of TCRalphabeta T cells and CD19 B cells.

The material was PBMCs, obtained before TCRalphabeta/CD19-depleted stem cell transplant. These receptors all come from a boy aged 2 to 10 with acute myeloid leukemia, due to receive a stem cell transplant.

With respect to this clonotype: An end of the junction differs from the germline gene, which may be a read error. This sequence joins TRBV5-1 and TRBJ2-7; 7 nucleotides align to TRBD1. Germline CDR1 is SGHRS and CDR2 is YFSETQ. There are 14 residues in the CDR3. The CDR3 is CACSHQQGSGEQYF. The CDR3 bases are TGCGCCTGCAGCCATCAACAGGGGAGTGGCGAGCAGTACTTC.

Points on this clonotype: A clone one base away is much larger, so this may be a read error. The J gene is TRBJ2-6, the V gene TRBV5-4; no firm D call. This CDR3 spans 19 amino acids. Germline CDR1 is SGHNT and CDR2 is YYREEE (reference sequence). The CDR3 region is CASSLAEQALSSGPNVLTF. The CDR3 nucleotides read TGTGCCAGCAGCTTGGCGGAGCAGGCGTTAAGCTCTGGGCCCAACGTCCTGACTTTC.

This clonotype was observed many times. The chain couples TRBV6-5 to TRBJ2-1; D unresolved. With 6 bases removed from V and 13 bases from J, the gap between germline ends came to 16 bases. CDR3 length: 12 residues. Germline CDR1 and CDR2: MNHEY and SVGAGI. The CDR3 region has the DNA TGTGCCAGCAGGAGAGACACCCTACATCAGTTCTTC. Encoded protein: CASRRDTLHQFF.

This clonotype was seen at least ten times. The chain recombines TRBV4-1 with TRBJ1-3; D remains ambiguous. V was cut by 4 bases and J by 3 bases, with 16 bases left in between. The CDR3 totals 16 residues. Per germline, CDR1 MGHRA and CDR2 YSYEKL. Written as DNA, the CDR3 is TGCGCCAGCAGCCTCATATTCCCGTCCGGTGGAAACACCATATATTTT. This codes for CASSLIFPSGGNTIYF.

This clonotype showed up many times. The chain links TRBV20-1 to TRBJ1-5; D gene uncertain. Trimming stripped 3 bases from V and 3 bases from J, with 15 bases between. The CDR3 contains 15 residues. CDR1 DFQATT and CDR2 SNEGSKA come from the germline V gene (reference sequence). The CDR3 here is CSASLGNPLNQPQHF. CDR3 DNA: TGCAGTGCTAGTCTGGGGAATCCCCTCAATCAGCCCCAGCATTTT.

This clonotype was counted many times. The chain has TRBV5-6 and TRBJ1-4, with D unresolved. Germline CDR1 reads SGHDT; CDR2 reads YYEEEE. V was shortened by 3 bases and J by 5 bases, with 17 bases between the two germline ends. The CDR3 length is 16 residues. The chain's CDR3 is CASSSPSNRRNEKLFF. In DNA, the CDR3 is TGTGCCAGCAGCTCCCCTTCCAACCGAAGGAATGAAAAACTGTTTTTT. Looking up the rest from reference TRBV5-6 and TRBJ1-4 gives the full variable domain: DAGVTQSPTHLIKTRGQQVTLRCSPKSGHDTVSWYQQALGQGPQFIFQYYEEEERQRGNFPDRFSGHQFPNYSSELNVNALLLGDSALYLCASSSPSNRRNEKLFFGSGTQLSVL.

The table lists this clonotype with many counts. The chain is built from TRBV6-1 and TRBJ1-5; TRBD1 matches at 9 bases. The CDR3 covers 16 residues. Germline CDR1 MNHNS, CDR2 SASEGT. After removal of 5 bases from V and 4 bases from J, the junction contained 9 bases not matched to a gene. Written as DNA, the CDR3 is TGTGCCAGCAGTCCGCGCGGACAGGGGCAAAATCAGCCCCAGCATTTT. It is translated as CASSPRGQGQNQPQHF.

This clonotype was recorded at least ten times. The chain uses TRBV20-1 and TRBJ2-2; D is perhaps TRBD2 (5 bases). This CDR3 has 12 amino acids. The germline V gene has CDR1 DFQATT and CDR2 SNEGSKA (reference sequence). With 4 bases removed from V and 4 bases from J, the gap between germline ends came to 7 bases. CDR3 nucleotides: TGCAGTGCTACCGAGGGCACCGGGGAGCTGTTTTTT. It is translated as CSATEGTGELFF.

There are many counts of this clonotype. The chain uses TRBV29-1 and TRBJ2-7; TRBD2 aligns across 9 bases. V dropped 7 bases and J dropped 0; count of bases not matched to a gene: 4. Germline V gives CDR1 SQVTM, CDR2 ANQGSEA. The CDR3 is 13 amino acids. The CDR3 here is CSARTSASYEQYF. CDR3 coding DNA: TGCAGCGCCCGGACTAGCGCCTCCTACGAGCAGTACTTC.

This clonotype was recorded many times. The chain combines TRBV20-1 with TRBJ1-1; no clear D. V shed 2 bases and J shed 10 bases, with 17 bases lying between them. The germline V gene has CDR1 DFQATT and CDR2 SNEGSKA (reference sequence). The CDR3 is 13 amino acids. The CDR3 protein is CSARQRNLHGAFF. The CDR3 DNA reads as TGCAGTGCTAGACAACGAAATCTTCATGGAGCTTTCTTT.

This clonotype was seen ten or more times. The rearrangement uses TRBV7-9 and TRBJ2-2; D tentatively reads TRBD1 or TRBD2 (5 bases each). The CDR3 has 16 residues. V was trimmed by 5 bases and J by 5 bases, leaving 18 bases between them. CDR1 is SEHNR and CDR2 is FQNEAQ in the germline V gene (reference sequence). CDR3 in amino acids: CASSPRKWGKTGELFF. The CDR3 DNA follows: TGTGCCAGCAGCCCCAGGAAATGGGGGAAAACCGGGGAGCTGTTTTTT.

At least ten counts were recorded for this clonotype. The gene calls are TRBV29-1 and TRBJ1-2; D gene unclear. V was shortened by 5 bases and J by 3 bases, with 10 bases between the two germline ends. CDR3 length: 12 amino acids. Germline V CDR1 and CDR2: SQVTM, ANQGSEA. The CDR3 bases are TGCAGCGTTAGAGTGGAACACTATGGCTACACCTTC. Protein: CSVRVEHYGYTF.

This clonotype has at least ten counts. The gene calls are TRBV10-2 and TRBJ1-5, with a weak D call TRBD1 (5 bases). There are 15 residues in the CDR3. CDR1 and CDR2 (germline): WSHSY, SAAADI. V lost 8 bases, J lost 2 bases, and 16 bases lay in between. For the CDR3, the DNA is TGCGCCAGCGGGGGGACCGCGAACGGCAATCAGCCCCAGCATTTT. Translation: CASGGTANGNQPQHF.